Below, 22 T cell receptor beta chains from the same sample are listed, as sequenced in a study of T cell changes during pregnancy in multiple sclerosis. Here immunoSEQ multiplex PCR was the method, and the copy in TCRdb shows in-frame clones only, minus some. The sample shows under 35,000 clones, under 90% of them seen only once. This specimen consisted of CD8+ T cells from peripheral blood mononuclear cells, obtained after pregnancy. The receptors come from a female donor with multiple sclerosis, enrolled in a pregnancy study.

This chain uses TRBV18 with TRBJ2-7; TRBD2 might be the D (7 bases). Trimming removed 6 bases from V and 4 bases from J, with 25 bases in between. The CDR3 is made up of 17 amino acids. Germline V CDR1 and CDR2: KGHSH, LQKENI. CDR3 nucleotides: TGTGCCAGCTCCCTCCTAGGGGGGGTAGGACCCTCTTACGAGCAGTACTTC. Its protein product is CASSLLGGVGPSYEQYF.

In this sample, this clone turned up once. This chain uses TRBV6-6 with TRBJ1-3, with D unresolved. Trimming shortened V by 6 bases and J by 13 bases, and 19 bases separated the two germline ends. Looked up from germline, CDR1 is MNHNY and CDR2 is SVGAGI (reference sequence). The CDR3 runs to 13 residues. CDR3 residues: CASSRSIRDFIYF. The CDR3 DNA sequence: TGTGCCAGCAGCCGCAGTATTCGGGATTTTATATATTTT.

This clone was found once. V and J are TRBV9 and TRBJ1-1; D remains unclear. The CDR3 runs 16 residues. V lost 3 bases to trimming and J lost 0 bases, with 15 bases between them. Germline values: CDR1 SGDLS, CDR2 YYNGEE. The CDR3 spells CASSDSLPGVNTEAFF. CDR3 coding DNA: TGTGCCAGCAGCGATAGCCTCCCCGGGGTGAACACTGAAGCTTTCTTT.

V and J are TRBV5-4 and TRBJ1-2, with 7 bases fitting TRBD1. The CDR3 length is 15 residues. CDR1 is SGHNT and CDR2 is YYREEE in the germline V gene (reference sequence). Losses at the gene ends were 4 bases for V and 5 bases for J; bases not matched to a gene: 11. CDR3 amino acids: CASSPGQPRGYGYTF. CDR3 DNA: TGTGCCAGCAGCCCGGGACAGCCAAGGGGTTATGGCTACACCTTC.

The chain is built from TRBV19 and TRBJ1-2; TRBD1 agrees at 7 bases. Trimming cost V 5 bases and J 5 bases; bases outside gene matches: 8. This CDR3 spans 14 amino acids. Germline V lookup: CDR1 LNHDA, CDR2 SQIVND (reference sequence). CDR3 DNA sequence: TGTGCCAGTAGTCCTCCGGGACAGACTTATGGCTACACCTTC. Protein product: CASSPPGQTYGYTF.

Regarding this clone: The sample contains more than one DNA sequence encoding this CDR3. The chain uses TRBV19 and TRBJ1-1, with D uncertain. Germline-derived CDR1 and CDR2 are LNHDA and SQIVND (reference sequence). Trimming removed 1 base at V and 4 bases at J, with 13 bases between. The length of the CDR3 is 15 residues. The CDR3 sequence: CASSIVPGVGTEAFF. For the CDR3, the DNA is TGTGCCAGTAGTATAGTACCCGGGGTCGGCACTGAAGCTTTCTTT.

This clone was seen once. The chain links TRBV9 to TRBJ2-1; TRBD1 matches at 8 bases. This CDR3 comprises 16 residues. Germline V lookup: CDR1 SGDLS, CDR2 YYNGEE. Trimming cost V 0 bases and J 5 bases; bases outside gene matches: 7. CDR3 sequence reads: CASSVARQGLNNEQFF. DNA for the CDR3: TGTGCCAGCAGCGTAGCTCGACAGGGGCTCAACAATGAGCAGTTCTTC.

The chain has TRBV7-9 and TRBJ1-1, with D perhaps TRBD1 (5 bases). V was shortened by 6 bases and J by 5 bases, with 22 bases between the two germline ends. Per the germline V gene, CDR1 is SEHNR and CDR2 is FQNEAQ (reference sequence). The CDR3 spans 16 residues. CDR3 protein: CASRLLGGYRPTEAFF. CDR3 coding DNA: TGTGCCAGCAGGCTACTCGGGGGGTATCGTCCGACTGAAGCTTTCTTT.

This chain links TRBV5-5 with TRBJ2-1; 9 bases agree with TRBD1. The CDR3 loop spans 16 amino acids. The germline V gene encodes CDR1 SGHKS and CDR2 YYEKEE (reference sequence). The trim removed 5 bases at V and 8 bases at J, leaving 14 bases unmatched. CDR3 nucleotide sequence: TGTGCCAGCAGAAAACCTCCGGGACAGGGTAAGGATGAGCAGTTCTTC. Its protein product is CASRKPPGQGKDEQFF.

V is TRBV5-4 and J is TRBJ1-6; D is uncertain. Trimming took 7 bases from V and 7 from J, leaving 18 bases between them. Looked up from germline, CDR1 is SGHNT and CDR2 is YYREEE (reference sequence). This CDR3 spans 15 amino acids. The CDR3 is CASGSSAGKNSPLHF. In DNA, the CDR3 is TGTGCCAGCGGGAGCTCTGCGGGCAAGAATTCACCCCTCCACTTT.

V and J are TRBV2 and TRBJ2-7, with D unclear. The CDR3 loop spans 11 amino acids. Trimming removed 8 bases from V and 5 bases from J, with 10 bases in between. The germline V gene encodes CDR1 SNHLY and CDR2 FYNNEI. The CDR3 DNA reads as TGTGCCAGCGAAATGGGCCACGAGCAGTACTTC. Translation gives CASEMGHEQYF.

Remarks on this clone: Other DNA sequences of this sample code for an identical CDR3. The chain links TRBV5-4 to TRBJ1-1; tentatively, D is TRBD1 (5 bases). This CDR3 is built from 14 residues. The ends were cut back, 0 bases at V and 0 bases at J, with 6 bases in the middle. The V gene's germline CDR1 is SGHNT and CDR2 YYREEE (reference sequence). CDR3 bases: TGTGCCAGCAGCTTGGGGGGCTTGAACACTGAAGCTTTCTTT. Amino acid sequence: CASSLGGLNTEAFF.

The genes are TRBV9 and TRBJ1-5, with 9 positions matching TRBD1. V lost 5 bases, J lost 7 bases, and 4 bases stayed unmatched. The CDR3 is 13 residues long. Germline V gene data show CDR1 as SGDLS and CDR2 as YYNGEE. The CDR3 loop reads CASSGTGRQPQHF. The CDR3 nucleotides read TGTGCCAGCAGTGGGACAGGGAGGCAGCCCCAGCATTTT.

The rearrangement joins TRBV7-6 to TRBJ2-1, with a tentative D call TRBD1 (5 bases). Germline loops: CDR1 SGHVS, CDR2 FNYEAQ. The CDR3 contains 15 residues. V lost 1 base to trimming and J lost 6 bases, with 13 bases between them. CDR3 amino acids: CASSLVDSFGNEQFF. CDR3 nucleotides: TGTGCCAGCAGCTTAGTAGACAGTTTTGGCAATGAGCAGTTCTTC.

CDR3 bases: TGTGCCAGCAGAGAACAGGGGGTTGATTCACCCCTCCACTTT. Translation gives CASREQGVDSPLHF. The chain joins TRBV6-6 to TRBJ1-6; 8 nucleotides agree with TRBD1. The length of the CDR3 is 14 residues. After removal of 6 bases from V and 8 bases from J, the junction contained 6 bases not matched to a gene. Germline V gives CDR1 MNHNY, CDR2 SVGAGI (reference sequence).

The CDR3 here is CASSFGAGKGGDTQYF. Written as DNA, the CDR3 is TGTGCCAGCAGCTTCGGTGCTGGAAAGGGAGGAGATACGCAGTATTTT. V and J are TRBV11-3 and TRBJ2-3; possible D gene TRBD2, 6 bases. The CDR3 runs to 16 residues. Germline V gives CDR1 SGHNT, CDR2 YENEEA. V lost 3 bases and J 5 bases, leaving 18 bases between the germline ends.

The chain combines TRBV5-6 with TRBJ2-2; D remains unclear. Germline lookup yields CDR1 SGHDT and CDR2 YYEEEE. CDR3 length: 13 residues. Trimming cost V 6 bases and J 4 bases, with 10 bases left between them. CDR3 in DNA: TGTGCCAGCATACGCCTAACCACCGGGGAGCTGTTTTTT. As protein: CASIRLTTGELFF.

The J gene is TRBJ2-1, the V gene TRBV27; 10 nucleotides line up with TRBD2. Germline CDR1 MNHEY, CDR2 SMNVEV (reference sequence). Trimming removed 7 bases from V and 7 bases from J; junction bases left unmatched: 7. The length of the CDR3 is 14 residues. The CDR3 DNA sequence: TGTGCCAGCACAAGCGGGGGGGCAGGTAATGAGCAGTTCTTC. As protein: CASTSGGAGNEQFF.

The chain uses TRBV27 and TRBJ2-1, with a weak D call TRBD2 (6 bases). The germline V gene encodes CDR1 MNHEY and CDR2 SMNVEV (reference sequence). Trimming removed 5 bases at V and 7 bases at J, with 21 bases between. CDR3 length: 16 residues. CDR3 in amino acids: CASSGHGAGLLNEQFF. The CDR3 DNA follows: TGTGCCAGCAGTGGACACGGGGCGGGGTTGCTAAATGAGCAGTTCTTC.

The chain is built from TRBV4-3 and TRBJ1-1; D unresolved. Germline assignment: CDR1 LGHNA and CDR2 YSLEER. V dropped 1 base and J dropped 1 base, with 13 bases sitting between them. The CDR3 consists of 16 residues. The DNA of the CDR3 is TGCGCCAGCAGCCAAGCCCCGGCTTCGGGGAACACTGAAGCTTTCTTT. Translated, it gives CASSQAPASGNTEAFF.

The chain is built from TRBV7-8 and TRBJ1-1; D is unresolved. The V end lost 5 bases, the J end lost 7 bases, and 8 bases lay between the germline ends. CDR1 is SGHVS and CDR2 is FQNEAQ in the germline V gene. The length of the CDR3 is 11 residues. The CDR3 loop is CASSRGSEAFF. CDR3 coding DNA: TGTGCCAGCAGCAGAGGCAGTGAAGCTTTCTTT.

For the CDR3, the DNA is TGTGCCAGCAGCGTAGGCCCTAGCGGGGGCCGAGATACGCAGTATTTT. Its protein product is CASSVGPSGGRDTQYF. This chain uses TRBV9 with TRBJ2-3; 10 nucleotides align to TRBD2. CDR1 is SGDLS and CDR2 is YYNGEE in the germline V gene. Losses at the gene ends were 0 bases for V and 5 bases for J; bases not matched to a gene: 6. The CDR3 runs 16 residues.